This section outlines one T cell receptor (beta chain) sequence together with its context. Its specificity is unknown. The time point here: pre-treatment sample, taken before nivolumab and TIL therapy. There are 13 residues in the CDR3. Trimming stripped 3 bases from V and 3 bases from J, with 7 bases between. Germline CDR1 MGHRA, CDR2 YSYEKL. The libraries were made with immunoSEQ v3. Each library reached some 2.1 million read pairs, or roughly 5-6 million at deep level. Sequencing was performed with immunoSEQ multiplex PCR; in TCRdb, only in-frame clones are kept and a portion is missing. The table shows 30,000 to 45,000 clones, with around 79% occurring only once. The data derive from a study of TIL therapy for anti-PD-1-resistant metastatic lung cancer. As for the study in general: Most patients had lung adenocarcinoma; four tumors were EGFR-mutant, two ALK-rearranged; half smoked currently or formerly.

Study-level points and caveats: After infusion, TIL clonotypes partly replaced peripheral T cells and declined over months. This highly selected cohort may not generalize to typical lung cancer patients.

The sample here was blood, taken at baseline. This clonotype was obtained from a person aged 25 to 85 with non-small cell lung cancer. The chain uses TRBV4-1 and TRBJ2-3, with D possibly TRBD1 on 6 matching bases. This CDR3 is CASSQGTTDTQYF. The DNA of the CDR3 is TGCGCCAGCAGCCAGGGGACAACAGATACGCAGTATTTT.